This T cell receptor (beta chain) stems from a study of blood T cell repertoires in COVID-19. Study background: Some COVID-19 samples were acute and others convalescent; all came from the United States, Italy and Spain. From T cells, B-cell-depleted T cells, or PBMCs came the material, which was cDNA or gDNA.

CDR1 and CDR2 (germline): SGHRS, YFSETQ. Losses at the gene ends were 4 bases for V and 0 bases for J; bases not matched to a gene: 6. This CDR3 spans 15 amino acids. Study processing details: Estimation of nucleated cell counts was performed using reference gene primer amplification. Assay: immunoSEQ multiplex PCR; the TCRdb copy retains only in-frame clones and omits some. V, J and clone size are those of that table, while D and trimming were read from the DNA. The data show roughly 150,000 clones, with around nine tenths seen just once and under 3% held by the top ten. Sequences were obtained from peripheral blood. The chain joins TRBV5-1 to TRBJ1-1, with 7 bases lining up with TRBD1. This clonotype was sampled from a man aged 55 to 69 with active or convalescent COVID-19. DNA for the CDR3: TGCGCCAGCAGCAGGGACAGTCACATGAACACTGAAGCTTTCTTT. It encodes CASSRDSHMNTEAFF.